This TCR beta chain is drawn from a study of blood T cell repertoires in COVID-19 (dated by TCRdb to 2018 to 2020). Background for the entire study: Collaborator samples came from the United States, Italy and Spain and covered acute and convalescent phases of COVID-19. The material from the prospective study consisted of cDNA or gDNA derived from T cells, B-cell-depleted T cells, or PBMCs. Deeply sampled blood TCRbeta repertoires from subjects exposed to, actively infected with, or recovered from COVID-19 were included in the dataset. The repertoires were made available in a free public database intended to serve as a resource for research on the immune response to SARS-CoV-2. Samples came from the ongoing ImmuneRACE study (first 160 participants) plus 1,254 subjects from 6 global collaborators. The sample metadata nearly always contained a de-identified subject ID, COVID-19 status, age in years and sex. Where available, HLA class I and class II types were obtained from metadata supplied by the sample provider rather than from assay-based typing.

The study at large found these results: The amount of clinical and demographic metadata varied by source and participant and was provided uncurated.

TCRbeta CDR3 regions were amplified from genomic DNA by means of the immunoSEQ Assay, a bias-controlled multiplex PCR. As for the authors' bioinformatics: The number of nucleated cells in each sample was estimated by amplification of reference gene primers within the assay. To quantify the absolute abundance of each unique TCRbeta CDR3 rearrangement, sequence reads were collapsed and filtered. For each sample, productive Simpson clonality was calculated by taking the square root of Simpson's diversity index across productive rearrangements. Here the immuneACCESS table is served through TCRdb, limited to in-frame sequences with V and J called. Missing clones are a known gap in these copies; in checked studies unresolved V genes cover under half, and the rest lacks a known reason. The V and J calls and the clone size are those of that table, but D and trimming were determined from the DNA. In this sample the table shows 240,000 or so clones, 86% of which occur a single time. The top ten clones comprise around 1.9% of the sample.

Including the terminal cysteine and phenylalanine, the CDR3 comprises 15 residues. The CDR3 DNA has 45 bases and is translated from base 1. Looking up the germline V gene yields CDR1 WSHSY and CDR2 SAAADI. After removal of 7 bases from V and 5 bases from J, the junction retains 11 bases not matched to a gene. Enrolling through a virtual design, the prospective study's participants ranged in age from roughly 18 to 89 years and lived across 24 United States geographic areas. Cohort assignment in the prospective study relied on participant-reported clinical history from a screening survey and a study questionnaire. ImmuneRACE Cohort 3 recovered participants were defined by two consecutive negative NP/OP PCR tests, healthcare professional clearance, or symptom resolution. In the prospective study, whole blood, serum and a nasopharyngeal or oropharyngeal swab were collected from each participant by mobile phlebotomists. Additional blood draws and questionnaires over an approximately two-month period could optionally be provided by prospective study participants. Prospective study blood samples were shipped either frozen or at room temperature before DNA extraction.

This clone appeared once. Its target antigen remains unknown. No much larger clonotype is one base removed from it; base qualities were not supplied. This sequence was found in a woman aged 45-65 years who had recovered from COVID-19. Sequenced material: PBMCs or T cells enriched from blood (not recorded which). This sequence uses TRBV10-2 and TRBJ2-5; 9 middle bases align to TRBD1. The CDR3 region reads CASTTDRGTAETQYF. The DNA sequence follows: TGCGCCAGCACCACCGACAGGGGGACGGCGGAGACCCAGTACTTC.